The 26 T cell receptor beta chains in this list originate from one sample, sequenced in a study of cytomegalovirus exposure and HLA in healthy donors. PCR employed 60 Vbeta and 13 Jbeta primers. The protocol was immunoSEQ multiplex PCR, while the TCRdb copy is restricted to in-frame clones and leaves out a portion. This sample has 100,000 to 150,000 clones, with under 85% found just once. Sequenced input: PBMCs. The receptors stem from a boy aged 10-17 years in good health and CMV-seronegative.

The chain joins TRBV2 to TRBJ1-1; D gene uncertain. CDR3 size: 14 residues. V lost 6 bases and J 1 base, leaving 12 bases between the germline ends. Germline values: CDR1 SNHLY, CDR2 FYNNEI. CDR3 residues: CASRLQQKNTEAFF. In DNA, the CDR3 is TGTGCCAGCAGGTTACAACAAAAGAACACTGAAGCTTTCTTT.

The chain combines TRBV5-1 with TRBJ2-2; no clear D gene. The V and J ends lost 1 base and 5 bases respectively, with 9 bases between them. The CDR3 length is 14 residues. The germline V gene encodes CDR1 SGHRS and CDR2 YFSETQ. The CDR3 bases are TGCGCCAGCAGCTTGAAAATGGAGACCGGGGAGCTGTTTTTT. Its protein is CASSLKMETGELFF. Looking up the rest from reference TRBV5-1 and TRBJ2-2 gives the full variable domain: KAGVTQTPRYLIKTRGQQVTLSCSPISGHRSVSWYQQTPGQGLQFLFEYFSETQRNKGNFPGRFSGRQFSNSRSEMNVSTLELGDSALYLCASSLKMETGELFFGEGSRLTVL.

CDR3 amino acids: CASSPTNYGYTF. DNA of the CDR3: TGTGCCAGCAGCCCCACTAACTATGGCTACACCTTC. V usage is TRBV7-2 and J usage is TRBJ1-2; D uncertain. The CDR3 spans 12 residues. Germline values: CDR1 SGHTA, CDR2 FQGNSA. Deletions cut 5 bases from V and 0 bases from J, with 4 bases between.

The chain couples TRBV5-5 to TRBJ2-3; D remains unclear. The CDR3 has 13 amino acids. Germline loops: CDR1 SGHKS, CDR2 YYEKEE (reference sequence). V was cut by 0 bases and J by 3 bases, with 5 bases left in between. The DNA of the CDR3 is TGTGCCAGCAGCTTGGTTCTGACAGATACGCAGTATTTT. This sequence encodes CASSLVLTDTQYF.

This chain links TRBV7-2 with TRBJ1-1; TRBD1 aligns across 10 bases. The junction had 10 bases not matched to a gene; V was cut back by 5 bases and J by 7 bases. Germline V gives CDR1 SGHTA, CDR2 FQGNSA. CDR3 length: 15 amino acids. The CDR3 region has the DNA TGTGCCAGCAGCATACCGGACAGGGGGGGATTTGAAGCTTTCTTT. Amino acids: CASSIPDRGGFEAFF. Full variable domain (missing parts from reference TRBV7-2 and TRBJ1-1): GAGVSQSPSNKVTEKGKDVELRCDPISGHTALYWYRQSLGQGLEFLIYFQGNSAPDKSGLPSDRFSAERTGGSVSTLTIQRTQQEDSAVYLCASSIPDRGGFEAFFGQGTRLTVV.

The rearrangement joins TRBV5-4 to TRBJ2-3; TRBD2 agrees at 14 bases. Trimming cost V 1 base and J 5 bases; bases outside gene matches: 3. The germline CDR1 and CDR2 sequences are SGHNT and YYREEE (reference sequence). The CDR3 runs 16 residues. The CDR3 region is CASSLKGLAGVDTQYF. The CDR3 nucleotides are TGTGCCAGCAGCTTGAAGGGACTAGCGGGAGTAGATACGCAGTATTTT.

The chain joins TRBV13 to TRBJ2-3, with 8 bases that match TRBD1. This CDR3 contains 17 residues. The V gene's germline CDR1 is PRHDT and CDR2 FYEKMQ (reference sequence). V lost 5 bases, J lost 0 bases, and 10 bases stayed unmatched. The chain's CDR3 is CASSHPRTGSSTDTQYF. The CDR3 region has the DNA TGTGCCAGCAGCCACCCCCGGACAGGGAGTAGCACAGATACGCAGTATTTT.

Concerning this clone itself: Other DNA sequences in the same sample also yield this CDR3. The chain employs TRBV7-2 and TRBJ1-3; D is unclear. The germline V gene encodes CDR1 SGHTA and CDR2 FQGNSA. The CDR3 consists of 16 residues. Trimming stripped 4 bases from V and 4 bases from J, with 17 bases between. In nucleotides, the CDR3 is TGTGCCAGCAGCTCCCTTCGGGGTGGTGCGGGAAACACCATATATTTT. Its translation: CASSSLRGGAGNTIYF.

The genes are TRBV23-1 and TRBJ1-1; 8 positions match TRBD1. TRBV23-1 counts as an open reading frame of uncertain function. The length of the CDR3 is 15 residues. V shed 5 bases and J 1 base; nucleotides not matched to a gene: 6. CDR3 residues: CASSSPTGANTEAFF. The CDR3, as DNA: TGCGCCAGCAGTTCCCCGACAGGGGCGAACACTGAAGCTTTCTTT.

This chain's CDR3 is CASSPLPGQHTEAFF. The CDR3 DNA reads TGTGCCAGCTCACCATTACCGGGACAGCACACTGAAGCTTTCTTT. The gene calls are TRBV18 and TRBJ1-1; 7 bases are shared with TRBD1. The germline V gene encodes CDR1 KGHSH and CDR2 LQKENI. This CDR3 is 15 amino acids long. Trimming cost V 2 bases and J 3 bases; bases outside gene matches: 6.

The chain has TRBV4-3 and TRBJ2-2, with 9 bases matching TRBD1. The CDR3 has 17 amino acids. The germline CDR1 and CDR2 sequences are LGHNA and YSLEER. The trim removed 0 bases at V and 6 bases at J, leaving 8 bases unmatched. The CDR3 DNA follows: TGCGCCAGCAGCCAAGACGGGGGGACAGGGATCCCCGGGGAGCTGTTTTTT. Amino acids: CASSQDGGTGIPGELFF.

V is TRBV5-1 and J is TRBJ2-7; 14 bases agree with TRBD2. Germline V gene data show CDR1 as SGHRS and CDR2 as YFSETQ. The CDR3 runs 15 residues. The J segment lost 5 bases and the V segment lost 4 bases, leaving 5 bases of the junction unmatched. In DNA, the CDR3 is TGCGCCAGCAGCCCGGGACTAGCGGGAGTAGACGAGCAGTACTTC. It specifies CASSPGLAGVDEQYF.

In nucleotides, the CDR3 is TGTGCCCTAGAGGAGGGAGCCTATGGCTACACCTTC. It yields the protein CALEEGAYGYTF. This chain uses TRBV30 with TRBJ1-2; D unclear. Per the germline V gene, CDR1 is GTSNPN and CDR2 is SVGIG (reference sequence). Between the trimmed V and J ends, which lost 8 bases and 4 bases, there was a span of 14 bases. The CDR3 is made up of 12 amino acids.

This chain uses TRBV4-1 with TRBJ1-5; weak D call: TRBD1 (5 bases). V was pared by 4 bases and J by 6 bases, with 16 bases between. The CDR3 runs to 15 residues. In germline, CDR1 is MGHRA, CDR2 YSYEKL. The CDR3 region has the DNA TGCGCCAGCAGCCTGGTGGGGGGTGAGGGTCAGCCCCAGCATTTT. Residues: CASSLVGGEGQPQHF.

CDR3 residues: CASSLAGSGGHNTGELFF. In DNA form, the CDR3 reads TGTGCCAGCAGCTTGGCTGGTAGCGGGGGGCACAACACCGGGGAGCTGTTTTTT. The V call is TRBV5-4, the J call TRBJ2-2; 10 bases are a match to TRBD2. The germline CDR1 and CDR2 sequences are SGHNT and YYREEE (reference sequence). This CDR3 is 18 amino acids long. With 0 bases clipped from V and 2 bases from J, the junction kept 7 bases outside the gene matches.

CDR3 in DNA: TGTGCCAGCATCGACGCAGGGCCCAAAAACATTCAGTACTTC. It yields the protein CASIDAGPKNIQYF. The rearrangement joins TRBV6-6 to TRBJ2-4; the D gene is possibly TRBD1 (5 bases). CDR3 length equals 14 residues. V lost 7 bases and J lost 2, with 12 bases in between. CDR1 and CDR2 (germline): MNHNY, SVGAGI (reference sequence).

This clone has only one observation. This chain joins TRBV6-1 and TRBJ1-2; D remains ambiguous. Germline assignment: CDR1 MNHNS and CDR2 SASEGT. This CDR3 has 14 residues. Trimming took 7 bases from V and 4 from J, leaving 16 bases between them. For the CDR3, the DNA is TGTGCCAGCACTCGCGGTTCCCCCTTCTATGGCTACACCTTC. Translation: CASTRGSPFYGYTF.

On this clone itself: Other DNA sequences of this sample code for an identical CDR3. The gene calls are TRBV5-1 and TRBJ2-3; no definite D call. V gave up 2 bases and J gave up 0 bases, with 7 bases separating them. This CDR3 spans 14 amino acids. Germline V CDR1 and CDR2: SGHRS, YFSETQ. CDR3 amino acids: CASSFSGSTDTQYF. CDR3 nucleotides: TGCGCCAGCAGCTTCTCCGGGAGCACAGATACGCAGTATTTT.

The V and J genes are TRBV5-1 and TRBJ1-4, with no clear D. Germline V gives CDR1 SGHRS, CDR2 YFSETQ. The V gene lost 4 bases and the J gene lost 7 bases, with 14 bases spanning the gap. There are 14 residues in the CDR3. CDR3 region: CASSLNAVGEKLFF. The CDR3 DNA sequence: TGCGCCAGCAGCCTAAATGCCGTCGGTGAAAAACTGTTTTTT. Filled out from reference TRBV5-1 and TRBJ1-4, the complete variable domain reads KAGVTQTPRYLIKTRGQQVTLSCSPISGHRSVSWYQQTPGQGLQFLFEYFSETQRNKGNFPGRFSGRQFSNSRSEMNVSTLELGDSALYLCASSLNAVGEKLFFGSGTQLSVL.

J is TRBJ1-2 and V is TRBV6-6; 7 bases fit TRBD1. Germline-derived CDR1 and CDR2 are MNHNY and SVGAGI (reference sequence). J gave up 5 bases and V 10 bases, and 16 bases lay outside the gene matches. This CDR3 has 15 amino acids. CDR3 region: CATLSTGARLYGYTF. DNA of the CDR3: TGTGCCACCCTTTCAACAGGGGCCCGGTTATATGGCTACACCTTC.

This clone was found once. The chain combines TRBV6-5 with TRBJ2-1; 11 bases are shared with TRBD2. This CDR3 region has 15 residues. Germline values: CDR1 MNHEY, CDR2 SVGAGI. Trimming cost V 6 bases and J 5 bases; bases outside gene matches: 6. This CDR3 reads CASRDLAGGHNEQFF. DNA of the CDR3: TGTGCCAGCAGGGACCTAGCGGGAGGACACAATGAGCAGTTCTTC.

This clone showed up just once. This sequence joins TRBV7-9 and TRBJ2-5; 12 nucleotides match TRBD2. The DNA matches TRBJ2-7 better at its end, which makes the J call doubtful. The CDR3 is made up of 15 amino acids. Germline values: CDR1 SEHNR, CDR2 FQNEAQ (reference sequence). In nucleotides, the CDR3 is TGTGCCAGCAGCCATGGACTAGCGGGATTTGTCGAGCAGTACTTC. It codes for CASSHGLAGFVEQYF.

The rearrangement joins TRBV29-1 to TRBJ2-7, with a weak D call TRBD1 (5 bases). CDR1 is SQVTM and CDR2 is ANQGSEA in the germline V gene. V was pared by 7 bases and J by 0 bases, with 13 bases between. CDR3 length: 13 residues. CDR3 DNA: TGCAGCGCCCTAGGGGCGGACTCCTACGAGCAGTACTTC. This encodes CSALGADSYEQYF.

The chain joins TRBV14 to TRBJ2-3; perhaps TRBD1 as D (6 bases). This CDR3 region has 14 residues. Germline CDR1 SGHDN, CDR2 FVKESK. The ends were cut back, 4 bases at V and 3 bases at J, with 11 bases in the middle. The chain's CDR3 is CASSPRDITDTQYF. The CDR3 coding sequence is TGTGCCAGCAGCCCCCGGGACATTACAGATACGCAGTATTTT.

J is TRBJ2-7 and V is TRBV5-1, with 7 bases that match TRBD1. Germline values: CDR1 SGHRS, CDR2 YFSETQ. The CDR3 loop spans 14 amino acids. Unmatched junction bases numbered 4, after V lost 0 bases and J lost 4 bases. The CDR3: CASSLGQGGYEQYF. CDR3 sequence (DNA): TGCGCCAGCAGCTTGGGACAGGGCGGTTACGAGCAGTACTTC.

The gene calls are TRBV7-9 and TRBJ2-5, with TRBD2 matching 8 bases. The germline CDR1 and CDR2 sequences are SEHNR and FQNEAQ (reference sequence). V lost 2 bases and J lost 5; bases outside the gene matches: 4. This CDR3 is built from 14 residues. This CDR3 is CASSLLSGVETQYF. CDR3 nucleotide sequence: TGTGCCAGCAGCTTACTTAGCGGGGTTGAGACCCAGTACTTC. The full variable domain, rest sourced from reference TRBV7-9 and TRBJ2-5, is DTGVSQNPRHKITKRGQNVTFRCDPISEHNRLYWYRQTLGQGPEFLTYFQNEAQLEKSRLLSDRFSAERPKGSFSTLEIQRTEQGDSAMYLCASSLLSGVETQYFGPGTRLLVL.